This T cell receptor beta chain was observed in a study of blood T cell repertoires in COVID-19. Study-level background: Sample material is recorded as cDNA or gDNA derived from T cells, B-cell-depleted T cells, or PBMCs.

The table came from immunoSEQ multiplex PCR; TCRdb's copy has only in-frame clones and leaves some out. The sample shows some 200,000 clones, roughly 75% of them seen only once. The CDR3 runs 12 residues. V was shortened by 6 bases and J by 1 base, with 6 bases between the two germline ends. The germline CDR1 and CDR2 sequences are SNHLY and FYNNEI. This TCR derives from a woman aged 70 to 79 with acute or convalescent COVID-19. This rearrangement joins TRBV2 to TRBJ1-2, with D unresolved. The sequenced sample consisted of peripheral blood. CDR3 sequence (DNA): TGTGCCAGCAGACGGGTTAACTATGGCTACACCTTC. Protein: CASRRVNYGYTF.